This T cell receptor (beta chain) stems from a study of shared clonotypes between healthy human individuals. Whole-study findings and limits: Only a few donors were included, so the genetic and exposure-history diversity represented was limited. Generation probability values for non-shared clonotypes were lower than those for clonotypes shared by all four donors. The sole specimen, blood, was sampled, and tissue repertoires likely differ.

The authors split each subset's genomic DNA evenly across several immunoSEQ plates. TCRdb keeps only in-frame clones here, not all; method: immunoSEQ multiplex PCR. The data show 950,000 to 1,300,000 clones, with approximately 72% seen just once and 1.4% held by the top ten. V shed 5 bases and J shed 6 bases, with 17 bases lying between them. The length of the CDR3 is 14 residues. Germline V gives CDR1 MNHNY, CDR2 SVGAGI (reference sequence). In regard to this clone: Its target is unknown.

The chain links TRBV6-6 to TRBJ2-7, with no clear D. This sequence was found in a man aged 18 to 30 in good health. Sequencing was performed on memory CD4+ T cells sorted from blood. This sample's subset: CD45RA-negative fraction. The CDR3 bases are TGTGCCAGCAGTCAGTTAGAAGAGACCTTCGAGCAGTACTTC. Residues: CASSQLEETFEQYF.